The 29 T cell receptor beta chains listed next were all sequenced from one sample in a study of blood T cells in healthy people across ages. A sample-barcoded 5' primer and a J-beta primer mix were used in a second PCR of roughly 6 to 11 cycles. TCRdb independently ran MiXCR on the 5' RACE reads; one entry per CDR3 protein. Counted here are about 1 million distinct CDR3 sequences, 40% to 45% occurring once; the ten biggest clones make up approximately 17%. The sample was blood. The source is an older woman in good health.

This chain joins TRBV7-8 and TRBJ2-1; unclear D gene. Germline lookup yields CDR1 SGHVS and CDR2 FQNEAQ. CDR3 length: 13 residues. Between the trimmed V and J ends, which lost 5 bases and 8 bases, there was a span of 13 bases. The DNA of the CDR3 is TGTGCCAGCAGCGTCCGCAACGGTCATGAGCAGTTCTTC. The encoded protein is CASSVRNGHEQFF.

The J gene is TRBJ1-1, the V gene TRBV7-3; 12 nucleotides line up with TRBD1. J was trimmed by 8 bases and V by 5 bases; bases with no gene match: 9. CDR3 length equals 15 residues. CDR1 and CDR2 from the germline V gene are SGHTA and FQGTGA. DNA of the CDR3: TGTGCCAGCAGCCGCGACCCAGGGACAGGGGGCGAAGCTTTCTTT. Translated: CASSRDPGTGGEAFF.

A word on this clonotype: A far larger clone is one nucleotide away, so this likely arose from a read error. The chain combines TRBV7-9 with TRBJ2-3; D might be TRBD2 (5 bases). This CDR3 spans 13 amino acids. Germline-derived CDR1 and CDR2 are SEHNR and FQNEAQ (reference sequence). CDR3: CASSLGSTDTRYF. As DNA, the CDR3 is TGTGCCAGCAGCCTTGGGAGCACAGATACGCGGTATTTT.

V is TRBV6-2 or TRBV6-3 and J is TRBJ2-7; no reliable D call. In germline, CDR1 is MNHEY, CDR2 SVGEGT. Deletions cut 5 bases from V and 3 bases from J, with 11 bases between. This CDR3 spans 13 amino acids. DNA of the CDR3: TGTGCCAGCAGTGGGGATCTCTTCTACGAGCAGTACTTC. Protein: CASSGDLFYEQYF.

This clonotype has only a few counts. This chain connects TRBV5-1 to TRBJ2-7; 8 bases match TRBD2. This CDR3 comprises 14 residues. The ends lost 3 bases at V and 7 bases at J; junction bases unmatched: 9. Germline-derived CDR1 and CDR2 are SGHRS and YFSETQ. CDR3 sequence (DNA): TGCGCCAGCAGCTCGGGACTAGAGTTGTGGGAGCAGTACTTC. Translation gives CASSSGLELWEQYF.

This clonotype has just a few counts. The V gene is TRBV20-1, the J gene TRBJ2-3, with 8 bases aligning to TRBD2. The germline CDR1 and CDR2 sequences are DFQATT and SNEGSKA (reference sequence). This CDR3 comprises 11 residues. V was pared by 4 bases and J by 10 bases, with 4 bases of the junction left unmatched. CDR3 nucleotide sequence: TGCAGTGCTAAGACGGGGGGGGCGCAGTATTTT. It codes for CSAKTGGAQYF.

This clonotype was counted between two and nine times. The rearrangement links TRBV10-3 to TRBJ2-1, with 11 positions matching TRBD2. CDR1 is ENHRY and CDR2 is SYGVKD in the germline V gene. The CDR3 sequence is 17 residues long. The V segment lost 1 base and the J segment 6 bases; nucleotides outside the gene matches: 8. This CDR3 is CAISEFSTSGVPNEQFF. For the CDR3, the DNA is TGTGCCATCAGTGAGTTCTCGACTAGCGGGGTACCCAATGAGCAGTTCTTC.

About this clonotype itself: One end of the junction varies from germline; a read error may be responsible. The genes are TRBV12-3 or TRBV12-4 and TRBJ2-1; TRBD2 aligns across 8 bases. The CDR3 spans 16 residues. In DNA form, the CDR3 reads TGTGCCGGCAGAAGCCCGAGCGGGAGCTCCTACAATGAGCAGTTCTTC. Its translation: CAGRSPSGSSYNEQFF.

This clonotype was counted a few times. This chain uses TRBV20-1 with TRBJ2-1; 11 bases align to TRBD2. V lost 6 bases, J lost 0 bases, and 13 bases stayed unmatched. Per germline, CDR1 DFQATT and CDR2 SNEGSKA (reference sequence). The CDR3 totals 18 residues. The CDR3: CSALQTSGVPSSYNEQFF. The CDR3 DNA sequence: TGCAGTGCCCTACAGACTAGCGGGGTACCTAGCTCCTACAATGAGCAGTTCTTC.

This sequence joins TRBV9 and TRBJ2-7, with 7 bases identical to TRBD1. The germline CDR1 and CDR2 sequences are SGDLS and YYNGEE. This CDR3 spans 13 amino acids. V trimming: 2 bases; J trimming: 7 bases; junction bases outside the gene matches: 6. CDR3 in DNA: TGTGCCAGCAGCGTGACGACAGGGCGGGAGCAGTACTTC. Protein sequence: CASSVTTGREQYF.

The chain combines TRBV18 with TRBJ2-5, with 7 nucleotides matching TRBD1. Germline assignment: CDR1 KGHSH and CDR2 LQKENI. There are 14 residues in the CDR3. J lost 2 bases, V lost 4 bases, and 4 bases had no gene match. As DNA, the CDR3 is TGTGCCAGCTCACAACGACAGGGACAAGAGACCCAGTACTTC. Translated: CASSQRQGQETQYF.

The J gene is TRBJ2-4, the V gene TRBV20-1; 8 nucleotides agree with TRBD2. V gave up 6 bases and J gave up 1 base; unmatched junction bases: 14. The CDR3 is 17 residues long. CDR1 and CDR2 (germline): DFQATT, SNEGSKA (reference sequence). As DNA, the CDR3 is TGCAGTGCGTCGCATAGCGGGAAGGGAGCGGCCAAAAACATTCAGTACTTC. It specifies CSASHSGKGAAKNIQYF.

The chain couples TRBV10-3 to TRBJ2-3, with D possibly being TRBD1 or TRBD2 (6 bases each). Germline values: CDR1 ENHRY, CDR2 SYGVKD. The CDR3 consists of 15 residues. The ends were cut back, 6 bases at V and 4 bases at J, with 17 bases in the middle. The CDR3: CAIRALEGGPDTQYF. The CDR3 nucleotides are TGTGCCATCAGGGCTCTAGAGGGGGGTCCAGATACGCAGTATTTT.

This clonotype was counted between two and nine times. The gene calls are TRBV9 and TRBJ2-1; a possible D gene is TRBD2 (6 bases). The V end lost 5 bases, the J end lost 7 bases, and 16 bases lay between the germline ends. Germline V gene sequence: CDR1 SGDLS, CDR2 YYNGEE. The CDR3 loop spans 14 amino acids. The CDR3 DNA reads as TGTGCCAGCAGAGGGACTCCACCTTCAAATGAGCAGTTCTTC. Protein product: CASRGTPPSNEQFF.

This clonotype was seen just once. The CDR3 loop reads CSASPGSNNEQFF. CDR3 nucleotide sequence: TGCAGTGCTTCTCCTGGCAGCAACAATGAGCAGTTCTTC. The chain recombines TRBV20-1 with TRBJ2-1; D call uncertain. The V end was cut by 5 bases, the J end by 5 bases, with 13 bases between. Per the germline V gene, CDR1 is DFQATT and CDR2 is SNEGSKA (reference sequence). This CDR3 is 13 amino acids long.

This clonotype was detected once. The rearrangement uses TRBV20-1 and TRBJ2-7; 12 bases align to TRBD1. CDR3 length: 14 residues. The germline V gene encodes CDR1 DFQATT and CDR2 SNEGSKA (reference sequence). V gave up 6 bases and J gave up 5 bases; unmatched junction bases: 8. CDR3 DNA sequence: TGCAGTGCGAACCCGGGACAGGGGGCCAACGAGCAGTACTTC. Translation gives CSANPGQGANEQYF.

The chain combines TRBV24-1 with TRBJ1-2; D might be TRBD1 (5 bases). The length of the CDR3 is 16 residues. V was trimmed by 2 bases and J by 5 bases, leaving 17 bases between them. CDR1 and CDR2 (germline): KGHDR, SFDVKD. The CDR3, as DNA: TGTGCCACCAGTGATTGGGGGACGGATGAGCTTTATGGCTACACCTTC. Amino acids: CATSDWGTDELYGYTF.

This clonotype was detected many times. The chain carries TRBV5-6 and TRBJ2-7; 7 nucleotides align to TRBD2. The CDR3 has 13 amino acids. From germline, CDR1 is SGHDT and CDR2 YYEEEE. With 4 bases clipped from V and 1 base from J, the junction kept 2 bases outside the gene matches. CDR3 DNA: TGTGCCAGCAGCCACGGGGGGTCCTACGAGCAGTACTTC. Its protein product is CASSHGGSYEQYF.

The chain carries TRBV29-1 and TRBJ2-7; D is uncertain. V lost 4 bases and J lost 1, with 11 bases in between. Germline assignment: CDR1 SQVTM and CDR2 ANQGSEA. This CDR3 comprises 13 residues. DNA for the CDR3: TGCAGCGTTGTATCATCCCTTTCCTACGAGCAGTACTTC. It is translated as CSVVSSLSYEQYF.

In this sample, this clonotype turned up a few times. For the CDR3, the DNA is TGTGCCAGCAGCGCCACTGCTATATTAAAGACAAACGAGCAGTTCTTC. It encodes CASSATAILKTNEQFF. The rearrangement joins TRBV9 to TRBJ2-1; D is ambiguous. The V end lost 3 bases, the J end lost 10 bases, and 23 bases lay between the germline ends. Germline CDR1 is SGDLS and CDR2 is YYNGEE. The CDR3 is 16 amino acids.

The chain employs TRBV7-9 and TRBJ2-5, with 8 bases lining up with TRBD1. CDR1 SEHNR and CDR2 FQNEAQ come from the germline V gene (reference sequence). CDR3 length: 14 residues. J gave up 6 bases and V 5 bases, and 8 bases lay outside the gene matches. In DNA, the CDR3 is TGTGCCAGCAGCGACCGGACAGGGCGACAGACCCAGTACTTC. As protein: CASSDRTGRQTQYF.

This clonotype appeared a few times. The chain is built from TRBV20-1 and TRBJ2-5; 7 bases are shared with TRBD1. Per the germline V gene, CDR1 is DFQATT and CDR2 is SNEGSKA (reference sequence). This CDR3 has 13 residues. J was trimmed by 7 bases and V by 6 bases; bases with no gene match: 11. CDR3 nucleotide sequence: TGCAGTGCCAAACACTCACAGGGGCCGACCCAGTACTTC. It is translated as CSAKHSQGPTQYF.

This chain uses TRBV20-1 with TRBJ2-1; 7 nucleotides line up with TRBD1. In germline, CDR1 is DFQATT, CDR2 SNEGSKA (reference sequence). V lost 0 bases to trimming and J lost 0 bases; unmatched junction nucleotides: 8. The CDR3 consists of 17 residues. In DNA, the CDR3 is TGCAGTGCTAGAGAGACAGGGAAGCGGACCTCCTACAATGAGCAGTTCTTC. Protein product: CSARETGKRTSYNEQFF.

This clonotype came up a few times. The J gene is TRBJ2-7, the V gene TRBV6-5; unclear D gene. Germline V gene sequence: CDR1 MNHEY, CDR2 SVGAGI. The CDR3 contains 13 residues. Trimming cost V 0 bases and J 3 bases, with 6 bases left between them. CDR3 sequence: CASSYSALYEQYF. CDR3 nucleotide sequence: TGTGCCAGCAGTTACTCTGCCCTCTACGAGCAGTACTTC.

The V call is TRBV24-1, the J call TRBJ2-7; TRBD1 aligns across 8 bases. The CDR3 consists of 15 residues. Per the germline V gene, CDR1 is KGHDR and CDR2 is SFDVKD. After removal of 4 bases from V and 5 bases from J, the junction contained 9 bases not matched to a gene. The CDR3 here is CATSDSRTGSHEQYF. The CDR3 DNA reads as TGTGCCACCAGTGACAGCCGGACAGGGAGCCACGAGCAGTACTTC.

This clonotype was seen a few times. CDR3 sequence reads: CASSPWEGSQPQHF. The CDR3 bases are TGTGCCAGCAGCCCCTGGGAGGGGTCTCAGCCCCAGCATTTT. The V and J genes are TRBV25-1 and TRBJ1-5, with a weak D call TRBD1 (5 bases). Germline CDR1 is MGHDK and CDR2 is SYGVNS. The V gene lost 6 bases and the J gene lost 6 bases, with 15 bases spanning the gap. This CDR3 is built from 14 residues.

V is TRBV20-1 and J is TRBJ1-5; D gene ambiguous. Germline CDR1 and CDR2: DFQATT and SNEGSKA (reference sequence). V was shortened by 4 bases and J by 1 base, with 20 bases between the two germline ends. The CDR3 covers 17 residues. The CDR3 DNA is TGCAGTGCTAACCGGCGTGCGGCTCTACCGAGCAATCAGCCCCAGCATTTT. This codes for CSANRRAALPSNQPQHF.

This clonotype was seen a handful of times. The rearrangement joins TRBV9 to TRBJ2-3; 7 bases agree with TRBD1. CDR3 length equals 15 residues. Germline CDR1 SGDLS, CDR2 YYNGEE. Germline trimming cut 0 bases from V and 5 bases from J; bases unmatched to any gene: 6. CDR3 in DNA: TGTGCCAGCAGCGTAGAGGGGGACAGAGAAGATACGCAGTATTTT. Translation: CASSVEGDREDTQYF.

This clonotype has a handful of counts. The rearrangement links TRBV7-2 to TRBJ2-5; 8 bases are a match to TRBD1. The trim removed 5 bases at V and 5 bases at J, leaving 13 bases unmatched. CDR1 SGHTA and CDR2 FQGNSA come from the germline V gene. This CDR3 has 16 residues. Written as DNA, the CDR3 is TGTGCCAGCAGCCCGAGGACAGGGTTTGTAGGTGAGACCCAGTACTTC. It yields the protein CASSPRTGFVGETQYF.